This T cell receptor beta chain came from a study of OX40 agonist ivuxolimab in advanced cancers. Study-level results: Averaging showed that CD8+ T cells had more expanded clones than CD4+ did.

With respect to this clone: What it binds is unknown.

Looked up from germline, CDR1 is SGHRS and CDR2 is YFSETQ. This CDR3 has 15 amino acids. Trimming took off 3 bases at V and 1 base at J, with 14 bases between the two ends. Generated by immunoSEQ multiplex PCR, the TCRdb table keeps only in-frame clones and is missing some. The data show roughly 53,000 clones, with more than 70% seen just once and approximately 1.5% held by the top ten. The TCR comes from an adult with an advanced solid tumor such as melanoma, head and neck, liver or kidney cancer. The material sequenced was CD4+ or CD8+ T cells sorted from blood, taken in a trial of the OX40 agonist ivuxolimab. This chain connects TRBV5-1 to TRBJ2-7, with a weak D call TRBD1 (6 bases). CDR3 nucleotides: TGCGCCAGCAGCTCGGACACAGGGTTTTCCTACGAGCAGTACTTC. The encoded protein is CASSSDTGFSYEQYF. The whole variable domain, filled in from reference TRBV5-1 and TRBJ2-7, reads KAGVTQTPRYLIKTRGQQVTLSCSPISGHRSVSWYQQTPGQGLQFLFEYFSETQRNKGNFPGRFSGRQFSNSRSEMNVSTLELGDSALYLCASSSDTGFSYEQYFGPGTRLTVT.